This is a list of T cell receptor beta chains from one sample in a study of CD8 T cells in Susac syndrome. TCRdb re-called the immunoSEQ multiplex PCR reads through MiXCR, storing one row per CDR3 protein. The sample contains 60,000 to 75,000 distinct CDR3 sequences, roughly 94% of which appear only once. Sequenced: CD8+ T cells from PBMCs. All receptors come from a human donor in good health. The CDR3 runs from the conserved cysteine through the conserved F or W. The D gene is left open where the match is weak. Where a row states a size, it is once, few, many or the class of an expanded clone; other rows omit it.

j_call: TRBJ2-7
d_call: -
v_call: TRBV2
clone_size: -
cdr3_aa: CASRRRGTYEQYF
cdr3_nt: TGTGCCAGCAGGCGCCGGGGAACCTACGAGCAGTACTTC

j_call: TRBJ2-3
d_call: TRBD2
v_call: TRBV18
clone_size: -
cdr3_aa: CASSLLAGDADTQYF
cdr3_nt: TGTGCCAGCTCACTTCTAGCGGGGGACGCGGATACGCAGTATTTT

j_call: TRBJ2-7
d_call: TRBD1
v_call: TRBV3-1
clone_size: -
cdr3_aa: CASSHRGRSIYEQYF
cdr3_nt: TGTGCCAGCAGCCACAGGGGGCGAAGTATCTACGAGCAGTACTTC

j_call: TRBJ1-1
d_call: TRBD1
v_call: TRBV7-9
clone_size: -
cdr3_aa: CASSRQGVPEAFF
cdr3_nt: TGTGCCAGCAGTCGACAGGGAGTCCCTGAAGCTTTCTTT

j_call: TRBJ1-6
d_call: TRBD1
v_call: TRBV6-5
clone_size: -
cdr3_aa: CASSTQGAHSPLHF
cdr3_nt: TGTGCCAGCAGTACCCAGGGGGCTCATTCACCCCTCCACTTT

j_call: TRBJ1-1
d_call: -
v_call: TRBV5-1
clone_size: -
cdr3_aa: CASSDWGTEAFF
cdr3_nt: TGCGCCAGCAGCGATTGGGGGACCGAAGCTTTCTTT

j_call: TRBJ2-7
d_call: -
v_call: TRBV25-1
clone_size: -
cdr3_aa: CASSIGRAYEQYF
cdr3_nt: TGTGCCAGCAGCATCGGCAGGGCCTACGAGCAGTACTTC

j_call: TRBJ1-2
d_call: -
v_call: TRBV29-1
clone_size: -
cdr3_aa: CSVEDSDATSYGYTF
cdr3_nt: TGCAGCGTTGAAGATAGCGACGCCACCTCCTATGGCTACACCTTC

j_call: TRBJ2-2
d_call: -
v_call: TRBV12-3/TRBV12-4
clone_size: -
cdr3_aa: CASSYTGELFF
cdr3_nt: TGTGCCAGTAGTTACACCGGGGAGCTGTTTTTT

j_call: TRBJ2-2
d_call: -
v_call: TRBV29-1
clone_size: -
cdr3_aa: CSVPGGSGELFF
cdr3_nt: TGCAGCGTTCCCGGGGGATCCGGGGAGCTGTTTTTT

j_call: TRBJ1-2
d_call: -
v_call: TRBV30
clone_size: -
cdr3_aa: CAWSPGTTHGYTF
cdr3_nt: TGTGCCTGGAGCCCCGGAACGACCCATGGCTACACCTTC

j_call: TRBJ1-3
d_call: -
v_call: TRBV19
clone_size: few
cdr3_aa: CASSPGNTIYF
cdr3_nt: TGTGCCAGTAGTCCTGGAAACACCATATATTTT

j_call: TRBJ1-4
d_call: TRBD1
v_call: TRBV6-5
clone_size: -
cdr3_aa: CASSIRDSYEKLFF
cdr3_nt: TGTGCCAGCAGTATCCGGGACAGCTATGAAAAACTGTTTTTT

j_call: TRBJ2-3
d_call: -
v_call: TRBV24-1
clone_size: -
cdr3_aa: CATSESDTQYF
cdr3_nt: TGTGCCACCAGTGAATCAGATACGCAGTATTTT

j_call: TRBJ2-7
d_call: -
v_call: TRBV5-6
clone_size: -
cdr3_aa: CASSLSNPRGGRSYEQYF
cdr3_nt: TGTGCCAGCAGCTTGTCTAACCCTCGAGGGGGACGATCCTACGAGCAGTACTTC

j_call: TRBJ1-2
d_call: TRBD1
v_call: TRBV29-1
clone_size: -
cdr3_aa: CSVEKQGKHYGYTF
cdr3_nt: TGCAGCGTTGAGAAACAGGGGAAGCACTATGGCTACACCTTC

j_call: TRBJ1-1
d_call: -
v_call: TRBV4-3
clone_size: -
cdr3_aa: CASSQYSGFDTEAFF
cdr3_nt: TGCGCCAGCAGCCAATATTCAGGGTTTGACACTGAAGCTTTCTTT

j_call: TRBJ2-3
d_call: -
v_call: TRBV3-1
clone_size: -
cdr3_aa: CASSQELGGTDTQYF
cdr3_nt: TGTGCCAGCAGCCAAGAGTTGGGCGGCACAGATACGCAGTATTTT

j_call: TRBJ2-7
d_call: -
v_call: TRBV3-1
clone_size: -
cdr3_aa: CASSQGQGLSYEQYF
cdr3_nt: TGTGCCAGCAGCCAAGGTCAGGGACTCTCCTACGAGCAGTACTTC

j_call: TRBJ2-7
d_call: TRBD1
v_call: TRBV5-4
clone_size: once
cdr3_aa: CASSPWTGTEQYF
cdr3_nt: TGTGCCAGCAGCCCCTGGACAGGGACCGAGCAGTACTTC

j_call: TRBJ1-5
d_call: -
v_call: TRBV19
clone_size: -
cdr3_aa: CASRPNVREGNQPQHF
cdr3_nt: TGTGCCAGTAGACCCAACGTCCGGGAGGGCAATCAGCCCCAGCATTTT

j_call: TRBJ2-7
d_call: TRBD2
v_call: TRBV27
clone_size: -
cdr3_aa: CASSRQLGRGVSYEQYF
cdr3_nt: TGTGCCAGCAGTCGACAGTTAGGGCGGGGGGTCTCCTACGAGCAGTACTTC